This T cell receptor (beta chain) was observed in a study of Ad26.COV2.S vaccination and SARS-CoV-2 variants. Study details: Intramuscular Ad26.COV2.S doses were given once or twice, 56 days apart.

CDR3 length equals 15 residues. Germline CDR1 reads SGHRS; CDR2 reads YFSETQ. V was shortened by 1 base and J by 3 bases, with 13 bases between the two germline ends. Notes on the study in general: Quantification of TCR breadth and depth may have yielded underestimates of total T cell responses. Recipients of vaccine and of placebo showed similar breadth of their non-spike TCR repertoires.

With respect to this clone: Its antigen remains unidentified.

Assay: immunoSEQ multiplex PCR; the TCRdb copy retains only in-frame clones and omits some. The table includes 400,000 or so clones, less than 90% detected once. Treatment given: about 20 received Ad26.COV2.S at low or high dose, single or two shots; a few received placebo; per-sample allocation not given. Following the first vaccine or placebo injection, samples were taken on day 63. The individual, an adult aged 18-55 years, was a donor in Boston. This clonotype was sampled from a person aged 18-65 years who received the Ad26.COV2.S COVID-19 vaccine or a placebo. Sequencing was performed on peripheral blood, taken in a trial of Ad26.COV2.S vaccine versus placebo. The chain recombines TRBV5-1 with TRBJ1-2, with D unclear. In nucleotides, the CDR3 is TGCGCCAGCAGCTTGAACCAGGCTCCGGACTATGGCTACACCTTC. Encoded protein: CASSLNQAPDYGYTF.